The present T cell receptor beta chain was sequenced within a study of blood T cell repertoires in COVID-19. This clone was seen a single time. Sequencing used immunoSEQ multiplex PCR; TCRdb keeps in-frame clones, though not all of them. The sample lists fewer than 70,000 clones, roughly nine tenths occurring once. V lost 5 bases to trimming and J lost 0 bases, with 10 bases between them. This CDR3 comprises 15 residues. Germline V gene sequence: CDR1 MDHEN, CDR2 SYDVKM. The gene calls are TRBV28 and TRBJ1-4, with D tentatively TRBD1 (5 bases). This TCR was recovered from a woman aged 65 to 85 with active COVID-19. Sequencing was done on a sample of peripheral blood. The CDR3 DNA is TGTGCCAGCAGTGGGGGGGAGGCAACTAATGAAAAACTGTTTTTT. Amino acids: CASSGGEATNEKLFF.